The entry below gives a single T cell receptor (beta chain) sequence along with its context. Its antigen is unknown. This specimen comes from a study of CXCR3-negative and CXCR3-positive naive CD8 T cells. Study at large: Every library held about 1.5 +/- 0.3 million TRB reads, and the total came to 130 million to 150 million. The study, taken as a whole, reports: CXCR3 expression partially decreased after cryopreservation; most assays used fresh PBMCs. Memory cells diverged, while naive CXCR3-positive and CXCR3-negative cells had similar TRBV-TRBJ usage. Hydrophobicity of TRB CDR3s was greater in CXCR3-positive naive cells than in CXCR3-negative naive cells.

This CDR3 is built from 20 residues. CDR1 and CDR2 (germline): SGHNT, YYREEE (reference sequence). Preparation of TRB cDNA libraries relied on 5' RACE carrying UMI labels. TCRdb re-analyzed the 5' RACE reads; it lists each CDR3 protein once, without DNA. The sample includes 46,000 or so distinct CDR3 sequences. Source material: naive CXCR3- CD8+ T cells from blood. Subset in this sample: CD45RO-CCR7+CD27+CD95- naive CD8+ T cells lacking CXCR3 (TNR3-). The chain couples TRBV5-4 to TRBJ2-7; absent DNA, TCRdb's TRBD1 call cannot be checked. This TCR was sampled from a human donor in good health. Some clones in this sample may be carry-over from other donors' samples. The CDR3 loop is CASSFKGTGVVLGPTYEQYF.